Described below is a single TCR beta chain sequence and its context. Its antigen is not known. Random hexamers were used to reverse transcribe an amount of roughly 0.5 to 1 ug RNA. TCRdb re-derived calls from the immunoSEQ multiplex PCR reads in MiXCR, one entry per CDR3 protein. The sample lists around 200,000 distinct CDR3 sequences; around 95% were seen once. CDR3 length: 15 amino acids. With 6 bases clipped from V and 8 bases from J, the junction kept 13 bases outside the gene matches. Germline assignment: CDR1 SEHNR and CDR2 FQNEAQ (reference sequence). This specimen comes from a study of CD8 T cells in Susac syndrome. Findings of the study overall: A relatively small number of individuals underwent TCR sequencing and HLA analysis.

The TCR originated in a human donor with Susac syndrome. V gene TRBV7-9 combines with J gene TRBJ2-1, with 7 bases matching TRBD2. The sequenced material came from CD8+ T cells from PBMCs. The CDR3 loop reads CASSSTRTSADEQFF. DNA of the CDR3: TGTGCCAGCAGTTCTACTAGGACTAGTGCGGATGAGCAGTTCTTC.